The 24 T cell receptor beta chains below were found in one sample sequenced in a study of early stage breast cancer tumors. Data came from immunoSEQ multiplex PCR; TCRdb stores just in-frame clones and leaves some out. The data hold just over 70,000 clones, with around four fifths observed a single time. The specimen was blood. Source of these receptors: a person aged 55 to 75 with breast cancer.

The chain recombines TRBV18 with TRBJ1-5; D is uncertain. This CDR3 comprises 16 residues. Germline values: CDR1 KGHSH, CDR2 LQKENI. Trimming removed 2 bases at V and 3 bases at J, with 14 bases between. The CDR3 sequence: CASSPSLGLINQPQHF. The CDR3, as DNA: TGTGCCAGCTCACCAAGTTTAGGACTGATCAATCAGCCCCAGCATTTT. Filled out from reference TRBV18 and TRBJ1-5, the complete variable domain reads NAGVMQNPRHLVRRRGQEARLRCSPMKGHSHVYWYRQLPEEGLKFMVYLQKENIIDESGMPKERFSAEFPKEGPSILRIQQVVRGDSAAYFCASSPSLGLINQPQHFGDGTRLSIL.

This clone was seen a single time. The V and J genes are TRBV11-2 and TRBJ1-3; D not resolved. The V end lost 5 bases, the J end lost 0 bases, and 11 bases lay between the germline ends. This CDR3 comprises 15 residues. Germline CDR1 is SGHAT and CDR2 is FQNNGV. The CDR3 DNA reads as TGTGCCAGCAGCGCCGGAGGTTACTCTGGAAACACCATATATTTT. Protein sequence: CASSAGGYSGNTIYF.

About this clone: A junction boundary mismatches the germline segment, possibly from a read error. The J gene is TRBJ2-2, the V gene TRBV7-7, with 8 nucleotides matching TRBD2. The CDR3 covers 15 residues. Germline lookup yields CDR1 SSHAT and CDR2 FNYEAQ (reference sequence). The CDR3 nucleotides are TGTGCTAGCAGCCTCAGCGGGAGAGGTGACGGGGAGCTGTTTTTT. It translates to CASSLSGRGDGELFF.

This clone was counted once. The V and J genes are TRBV28 and TRBJ1-2; D is ambiguous. The length of the CDR3 is 12 residues. V was trimmed by 8 bases and J by 8 bases, leaving 15 bases between them. Per germline, CDR1 MDHEN and CDR2 SYDVKM. The CDR3 nucleotides read TGTGCCAGCCAGGACCGCTTAATGGGCTACACCTTC. It specifies CASQDRLMGYTF.

In its sample, this clone is large (0.1 to 1%). CDR3 in amino acids: CASSFLRVGTEAFF. The CDR3 DNA reads as TGTGCCAGCAGCTTCCTCAGGGTGGGCACTGAAGCTTTCTTT. The J gene is TRBJ1-1, the V gene TRBV7-2, with D perhaps TRBD1 (5 bases). Trimming left V 3 bases short and J 4 bases short, with 12 bases between. CDR1 is SGHTA and CDR2 is FQGNSA in the germline V gene. The CDR3 extends over 14 amino acids.

This chain links TRBV28 with TRBJ1-1, with D uncertain. The germline V gene has CDR1 MDHEN and CDR2 SYDVKM. Between the trimmed V and J ends, which lost 0 bases and 7 bases, there was a span of 3 bases. The CDR3 covers 11 residues. The CDR3 DNA is TGTGCCAGCAGTTTATGGTTTGAAGCTTTCTTT. Translated: CASSLWFEAFF.

The rearrangement uses TRBV5-1 and TRBJ2-5, with 13 bases matching TRBD2. Unmatched junction bases numbered 13, after V lost 7 bases and J lost 4 bases. The CDR3 is 17 residues long. Looked up from germline, CDR1 is SGHRS and CDR2 is YFSETQ. CDR3 coding DNA: TGCGCCAGCGGACTAGCGGGGGCCCGGGGAGTCGGAGAGACCCAGTACTTC. Protein product: CASGLAGARGVGETQYF.

The rearrangement joins TRBV15 to TRBJ2-7; tentative D call: TRBD1 (5 bases). V lost 1 base, J lost 3 bases, and 7 bases lay in between. Per the germline V gene, CDR1 is LNHNV and CDR2 is YYDKDF (reference sequence). The CDR3 totals 13 residues. The CDR3 spells CATSRVRGYEQYF. Written as DNA, the CDR3 is TGTGCCACCAGCAGAGTAAGGGGCTACGAGCAGTACTTC.

V is TRBV5-1 and J is TRBJ2-5; no clear D. The V end lost 4 bases, the J end lost 7 bases, and 17 bases lay between the germline ends. Germline CDR1 reads SGHRS; CDR2 reads YFSETQ. CDR3 size: 14 residues. CDR3 region: CASSLEFTGSTQYF. DNA of the CDR3: TGCGCCAGCAGCCTAGAGTTCACTGGTTCGACCCAGTACTTC.

This clone appeared once. V gene TRBV5-1 combines with J gene TRBJ2-4, with a possible D match to TRBD1 (5 bases). The CDR3 has 14 amino acids. Germline values: CDR1 SGHRS, CDR2 YFSETQ. V was pared by 0 bases and J by 10 bases, with 14 bases between. The CDR3 coding sequence is TGCGCCAGCAGCTTGGAGGTCGAAGGGGATATTCAGTACTTC. Its translation: CASSLEVEGDIQYF. The full variable domain, with the rest looked up from reference TRBV5-1 and TRBJ2-4, is KAGVTQTPRYLIKTRGQQVTLSCSPISGHRSVSWYQQTPGQGLQFLFEYFSETQRNKGNFPGRFSGRQFSNSRSEMNVSTLELGDSALYLCASSLEVEGDIQYFGAGTRLSVL.

The chain carries TRBV5-1 and TRBJ1-5; a possible D gene is TRBD1 (5 bases). The V end was cut by 4 bases, the J end by 6 bases, with 17 bases between. Germline V lookup: CDR1 SGHRS, CDR2 YFSETQ. This CDR3 spans 15 amino acids. CDR3 region: CASSEGTSGSQPQHF. DNA of the CDR3: TGCGCCAGCAGCGAGGGGACTTCCGGGAGTCAGCCCCAGCATTTT.

The rearrangement joins TRBV5-1 to TRBJ2-5; 8 bases match TRBD1. The CDR3 consists of 12 residues. CDR1 is SGHRS and CDR2 is YFSETQ in the germline V gene. Trimming removed 0 bases from V and 13 bases from J; junction bases left unmatched: 5. The CDR3 sequence is CASSLERDRTYF. In DNA form, the CDR3 reads TGCGCCAGCAGCTTGGAACGGGACAGGACGTACTTC.

This chain joins TRBV9 and TRBJ1-4; D is ambiguous. Germline V gene lookup returns CDR1 SGDLS and CDR2 YYNGEE. CDR3 length: 14 residues. The V end was cut by 0 bases, the J end by 8 bases, with 11 bases between. The CDR3 spells CASSVVPSGEKLFF. CDR3 in DNA: TGTGCCAGCAGCGTAGTACCATCGGGCGAAAAACTGTTTTTT.

CDR3 coding DNA: TGTGCCAGTAGTATTACTGGCGGGAGTATCGTCGCCGGGGAGCTGTTTTTT. Translation gives CASSITGGSIVAGELFF. V is TRBV19 and J is TRBJ2-2; 7 positions agree with TRBD2. Per germline, CDR1 LNHDA and CDR2 SQIVND (reference sequence). The length of the CDR3 is 17 residues. V dropped 3 bases and J dropped 6; count of bases not matched to a gene: 13.

The V and J genes are TRBV18 and TRBJ2-1; TRBD2 matches at 7 bases. J lost 6 bases, V lost 3 bases, and 8 bases had no gene match. There are 15 residues in the CDR3. Germline V gene data show CDR1 as KGHSH and CDR2 as LQKENI. In DNA form, the CDR3 reads TGTGCCAGCTCACCTCTCGCGGGGGTGCGCAATGAGCAGTTCTTC. This codes for CASSPLAGVRNEQFF.

This clone was observed once. CDR3 in DNA: TGTGCCATCAGTGAGGGTCAGCAGGGGGATACGCAGTATTTT. This codes for CAISEGQQGDTQYF. The gene calls are TRBV10-3 and TRBJ2-3; tentative D call: TRBD1 (6 bases). Looked up from germline, CDR1 is ENHRY and CDR2 is SYGVKD. V was pared by 2 bases and J by 6 bases, with 12 bases between. The CDR3 has 14 amino acids.

The V gene is TRBV18, the J gene TRBJ2-2, with D perhaps matching TRBD2 (6 bases). V lost 4 bases to trimming and J lost 4 bases, with 13 bases between them. This CDR3 is 15 amino acids long. CDR1 and CDR2 (germline): KGHSH, LQKENI. The CDR3 nucleotides are TGTGCCAGCTCACAACGGGGGACGACCACCGGGGAGCTGTTTTTT. Translated: CASSQRGTTTGELFF.

A word on this clone: A junction boundary mismatches the germline segment, possibly from a read error. This chain connects TRBV15 to TRBJ2-1, with D perhaps assigned TRBD1 or TRBD2 (5 bases each). The CDR3 is 13 residues long. Looked up from germline, CDR1 is LNHNV and CDR2 is YYDKDF (reference sequence). The CDR3 protein is CATSRGGVNGQFF. The CDR3 DNA is TGTGCCACCAGCAGAGGAGGGGTTAATGGGCAGTTCTTC.

This clone was seen only once. The chain couples TRBV19 to TRBJ2-3; a possible D gene is TRBD2 (5 bases). The CDR3 runs 16 residues. Germline V gene data show CDR1 as LNHDA and CDR2 as SQIVND (reference sequence). V was shortened by 7 bases and J by 1 base, with 18 bases between the two germline ends. Here the CDR3 DNA reads TGTGCCAGTACCCGAATAGGTAATAGCGGCACAGATACGCAGTATTTT. It specifies CASTRIGNSGTDTQYF.

The rearrangement links TRBV2 to TRBJ2-7; D might be TRBD2 (5 bases). This CDR3 has 14 residues. Germline V CDR1 and CDR2: SNHLY, FYNNEI. V lost 7 bases and J 7 bases, leaving 20 bases between the germline ends. The CDR3 nucleotides are TGTGCCAGCAAGGCGGGCCACTTGTACGAGGAGCAGTACTTC. Translating gives CASKAGHLYEEQYF.

This clone was counted once. The chain uses TRBV4-1 and TRBJ2-7; D gene uncertain. This CDR3 comprises 12 residues. CDR1 MGHRA and CDR2 YSYEKL come from the germline V gene. Trimming stripped 8 bases from V and 2 bases from J, with 10 bases between. CDR3 residues: CASGDMTYEQYF. CDR3 DNA: TGCGCCAGCGGCGACATGACCTACGAGCAGTACTTC.

This chain's CDR3 is CAWALRGTAFF. The CDR3 DNA reads as TGTGCCTGGGCCCTACGAGGGACGGCTTTCTTT. The chain is built from TRBV30 and TRBJ1-1; D perhaps matches TRBD1 (5 bases). Trimming cost V 5 bases and J 11 bases, with 15 bases left between them. This CDR3 contains 11 residues. Germline V gene sequence: CDR1 GTSNPN, CDR2 SVGIG (reference sequence).

This chain joins TRBV7-2 and TRBJ2-1; D is undetermined. This CDR3 has 12 amino acids. CDR1 is SGHTA, CDR2 FQGNSA, per germline. Trimming left V 5 bases short and J 9 bases short, with 11 bases between. The CDR3 loop is CASSSRRSEQFF. The CDR3 nucleotides are TGTGCCAGCAGCAGTCGGCGGAGTGAGCAGTTCTTC. The variable domain in full, completed from reference TRBV7-2 and TRBJ2-1, reads GAGVSQSPSNKVTEKGKDVELRCDPISGHTALYWYRQSLGQGLEFLIYFQGNSAPDKSGLPSDRFSAERTGGSVSTLTIQRTQQEDSAVYLCASSSRRSEQFFGPGTRLTVL.

Written as DNA, the CDR3 is TGTGCCAGCAGAGGGGACCGCGGGGTAGAGCAGTACTTC. This codes for CASRGDRGVEQYF. The chain couples TRBV11-2 to TRBJ2-7, with D possibly being TRBD2 (6 bases). The V and J ends lost 6 bases and 7 bases respectively, with 16 bases between them. Looked up from germline, CDR1 is SGHAT and CDR2 is FQNNGV. The CDR3 spans 13 residues.